A selection of T cell receptor beta chains follows, all from one sample in a study of cytomegalovirus exposure and HLA in healthy donors. Libraries were prepared by immunoSEQ multiplex PCR; TCRdb keeps only in-frame clonotypes and omits some of them. The sample shows roughly 180,000 clones, 80% to 90% of them seen only once. The sequencing sample was made of PBMCs. The origin of the receptors is a woman between 18 and 29 years old in good health and CMV-seronegative. Both conserved end residues are part of each CDR3. D genes are given only for firm matches. Size is omitted from some rows. Given values are once, few, many or a class for expanded clones.

J gene,clone size,V gene,D gene,CDR3 DNA,CDR3 protein
TRBJ2-1,.,TRBV5-1,TRBD2,TGCGCCAGCAGCTTGAGGACTAGCGGGAGATACAATGAGCAGTTCTTC,CASSLRTSGRYNEQFF
TRBJ1-1,few,TRBV19,.,TGTGCCAGTAGTATAGATGGGGAGACTGAAGCTTTCTTT,CASSIDGETEAFF
TRBJ1-2,few,TRBV6-5,.,TGTGCCAGCAGCAGGAGACAGGCCCGAGGTAGCTACACCTTC,CASSRRQARGSYTF
TRBJ2-5,.,TRBV12-1,.,TGTGCCAGCAGCTTGGTACCAGGGGGGCCGGAGACCCAGTACTTC,CASSLVPGGPETQYF
TRBJ2-7,.,TRBV5-1,TRBD2,TGCGCCAGCAGACTAGCGGGGGATTCCTACGAGCAGTACTTC,CASRLAGDSYEQYF
TRBJ2-7,.,TRBV4-1,.,TGCGCCAGCAGCCGAGGGACAACCTACGAGCAGTACTTC,CASSRGTTYEQYF
TRBJ2-3,.,TRBV18,.,TGTGCCAGCTCCCCAGCGACATCATCGAGCACAGATACGCAGTATTTT,CASSPATSSSTDTQYF
TRBJ2-7,few,TRBV6-5,TRBD2,TGTGCCAGCAGGCCCCTAACTAGCGGGAGCGGCGAGCAGTACTTC,CASRPLTSGSGEQYF
TRBJ2-2,.,TRBV9,.,TGTGCCAGCAGCGAGGGAGTGGCTAGCTGGGTCGGGGAGCTGTTTTTT,CASSEGVASWVGELFF
TRBJ2-5,.,TRBV28,.,TGTGCCAGCAGTTCCCCAGCCGGGACATCTCGGGGGACCCAGTACTTC,CASSSPAGTSRGTQYF
TRBJ2-7,.,TRBV10-3,TRBD1,TGTGCCATCAGAGAGGGACAGGGAAACTACGAGCAGTACTTC,CAIREGQGNYEQYF
TRBJ1-4,.,TRBV6-1,.,TGTGCCAGCAGTGTGGGGCGGGGTAATGAAAAACTGTTTTTT,CASSVGRGNEKLFF
TRBJ1-2,.,TRBV10-3,TRBD1,TGTGCCATCGGGGTAAGGTGGACAGGGTCTTGGTCTGCCGCCTATGGCTACACCTTC,CAIGVRWTGSWSAAYGYTF
TRBJ2-7,.,TRBV9,.,TGTGCCAGCAGCGTAGGGTCGGGAGCTGCCTACGAGCAGTACTTC,CASSVGSGAAYEQYF
TRBJ1-1,.,TRBV12-5,.,TGTGCTAGTGGTTTGCCCGGGGGATTCACTGAAGCTTTCTTT,CASGLPGGFTEAFF
TRBJ2-5,.,TRBV9,.,TGTGCCAGCAGCGTTGTTGGAGGGCTCCAGGAGACCCAGTACTTC,CASSVVGGLQETQYF
TRBJ2-7,.,TRBV11-2,.,TGTGCCAGCAGCCTGATTTTTCGGAGAGGCTACGAGCAGTACTTC,CASSLIFRRGYEQYF
TRBJ2-2,.,TRBV19,.,TGTGCCAGTGCCCCCGGGACAAACACCGGGGAGCTGTTTTTT,CASAPGTNTGELFF
TRBJ1-4,.,TRBV19,.,TGTGCCAGTAGTGAAGGGGCAGGAGAAAAACTGTTTTTT,CASSEGAGEKLFF
TRBJ2-6,.,TRBV28,TRBD1,TGTGCCAGCAGTCTGGAACAGGGGGTCATATCTGGGGCCAACGTCCTGACTTTC,CASSLEQGVISGANVLTF
TRBJ1-1,.,TRBV28,TRBD1,TGTGCCGCAGGGGGCACTGAAGCTTTCTTT,CAAGGTEAFF
TRBJ1-1,.,TRBV12-5,TRBD1,TGTGCTAGTGGTTCTAACGCGGACAGGGAAGCTTTCTTT,CASGSNADREAFF
TRBJ2-7,.,TRBV6-1,TRBD1,TGTGCCAGCAGTGCAAAGGGACAGGGTTTGTACGAGCAGTACTTC,CASSAKGQGLYEQYF
TRBJ2-3,.,TRBV13,.,TGTGCCAGCAGCTTGGCACGGCAGGGGCGCGGTCCAGATACGCAGTATTTT,CASSLARQGRGPDTQYF
TRBJ2-1,.,TRBV15,.,TGTGCCACCAGCACGGCCTACAATGAGCAGTTCTTC,CATSTAYNEQFF
TRBJ2-1,.,TRBV5-1,TRBD2,TGCGCCAGCAGCTTCCGGGAGGGATCCTACAATGAGCAGTTCTTC,CASSFREGSYNEQFF
TRBJ1-5,few,TRBV28,.,TGTGCCAGCAGTTTAGGGCCGCATCGGCCCCAGCATTTT,CASSLGPHRPQHF
TRBJ2-7,.,TRBV5-1,TRBD2,TGCGCCAGCAGCTTGAGGACTAGCGGGATCTCCTACGAGCAGTACTTC,CASSLRTSGISYEQYF
TRBJ1-2,.,TRBV10-1,.,TGCGCCAGGGCCTTCAGGATTAACTATGGCTACACCTTC,CARAFRINYGYTF